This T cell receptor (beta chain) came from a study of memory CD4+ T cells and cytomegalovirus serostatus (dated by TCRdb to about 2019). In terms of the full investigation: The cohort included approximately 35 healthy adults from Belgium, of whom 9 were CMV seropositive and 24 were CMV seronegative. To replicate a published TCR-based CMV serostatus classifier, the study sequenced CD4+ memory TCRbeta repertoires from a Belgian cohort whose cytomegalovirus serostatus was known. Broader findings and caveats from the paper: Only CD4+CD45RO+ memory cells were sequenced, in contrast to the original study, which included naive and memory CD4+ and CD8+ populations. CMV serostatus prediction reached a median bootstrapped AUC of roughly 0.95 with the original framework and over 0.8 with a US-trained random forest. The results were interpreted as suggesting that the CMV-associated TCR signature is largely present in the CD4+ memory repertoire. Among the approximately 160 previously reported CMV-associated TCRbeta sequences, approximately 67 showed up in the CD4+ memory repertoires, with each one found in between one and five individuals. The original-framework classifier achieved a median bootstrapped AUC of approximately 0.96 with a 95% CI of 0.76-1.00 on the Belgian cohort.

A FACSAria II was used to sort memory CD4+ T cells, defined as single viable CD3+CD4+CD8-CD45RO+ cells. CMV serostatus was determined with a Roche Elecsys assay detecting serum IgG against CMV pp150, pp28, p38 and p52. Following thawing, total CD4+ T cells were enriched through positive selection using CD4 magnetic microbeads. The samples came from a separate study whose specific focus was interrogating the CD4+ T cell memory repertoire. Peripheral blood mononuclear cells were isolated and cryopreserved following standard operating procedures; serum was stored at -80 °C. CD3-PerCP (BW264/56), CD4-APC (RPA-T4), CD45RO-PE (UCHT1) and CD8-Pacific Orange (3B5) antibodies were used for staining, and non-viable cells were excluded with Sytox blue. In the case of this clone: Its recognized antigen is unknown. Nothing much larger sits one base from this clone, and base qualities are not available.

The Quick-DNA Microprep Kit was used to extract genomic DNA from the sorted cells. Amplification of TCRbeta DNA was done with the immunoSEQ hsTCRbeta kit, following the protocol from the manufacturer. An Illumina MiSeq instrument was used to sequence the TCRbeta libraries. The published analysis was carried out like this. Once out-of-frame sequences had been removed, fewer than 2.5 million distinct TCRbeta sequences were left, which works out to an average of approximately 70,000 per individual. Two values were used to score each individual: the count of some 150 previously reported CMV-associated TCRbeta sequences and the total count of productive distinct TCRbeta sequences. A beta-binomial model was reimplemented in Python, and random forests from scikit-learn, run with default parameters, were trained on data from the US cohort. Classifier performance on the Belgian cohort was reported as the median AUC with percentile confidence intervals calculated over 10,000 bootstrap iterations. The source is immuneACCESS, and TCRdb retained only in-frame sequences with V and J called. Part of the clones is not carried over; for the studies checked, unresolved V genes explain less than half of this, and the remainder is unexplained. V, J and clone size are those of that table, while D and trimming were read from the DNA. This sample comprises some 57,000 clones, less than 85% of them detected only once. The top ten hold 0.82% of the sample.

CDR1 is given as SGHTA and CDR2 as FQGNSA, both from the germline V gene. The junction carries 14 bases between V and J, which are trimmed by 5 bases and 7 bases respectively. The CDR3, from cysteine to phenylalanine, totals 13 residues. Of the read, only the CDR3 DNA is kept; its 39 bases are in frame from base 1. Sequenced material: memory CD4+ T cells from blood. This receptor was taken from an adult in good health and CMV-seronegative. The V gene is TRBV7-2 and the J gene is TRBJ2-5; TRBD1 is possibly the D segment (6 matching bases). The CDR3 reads CASSPGVVGTQYF. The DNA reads TGTGCCAGCAGCCCAGGGGTGGTCGGGACCCAGTACTTC. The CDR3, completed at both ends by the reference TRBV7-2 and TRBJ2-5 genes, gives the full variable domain GAGVSQSPSNKVTEKGKDVELRCDPISGHTALYWYRQSLGQGLEFLIYFQGNSAPDKSGLPSDRFSAERTGGSVSTLTIQRTQQEDSAVYLCASSPGVVGTQYFGPGTRLLVL.